A selection of T cell receptor beta chains follows, all from one sample in a study of neurological immune-mediated disorders. From the 5' RACE reads, TCRdb called clonotypes with MiXCR, one entry per CDR3 protein. Of some 77,000 distinct CDR3 sequences listed, 9.4% were seen once; the top ten hold 1.7%. The sequenced sample consisted of PBMCs. These receptors originate from a man aged 50 to 60 in good health. Each CDR3 is given with its conserved first and last residue. A D gene is named only where the DNA matches it firmly. Expanded clones get a size class; other rows say once, few or many, or leave the size out.

abundance,d_gene,v_gene,len,j_gene,CDR3aa,CDR3nt
many,TRBD1,TRBV5-1,15,TRBJ1-2,CASSLSPAAGGGYTF,TGCGCCAGCAGCTTGAGTCCCGCGGCAGGGGGTGGCTACACCTTC
many,NA,TRBV27,11,TRBJ2-1,CASNVGGEQFF,TGTGCCAGCAACGTTGGGGGTGAGCAGTTCTTC
many,NA,TRBV10-3,13,TRBJ1-1,CATEGDPNTEAFF,TGTGCCACGGAGGGGGACCCGAACACTGAAGCTTTCTTT
many,TRBD2,TRBV7-2,16,TRBJ2-1,CASSLWVAGGDDEQFF,TGTGCCAGCAGCTTATGGGTAGCGGGAGGTGACGATGAGCAGTTCTTC
many,TRBD2,TRBV6-5,14,TRBJ2-3,CASTASGRTDTQYF,TGTGCCAGCACCGCTAGCGGTCGCACAGATACGCAGTATTTT
few,TRBD1,TRBV19,16,TRBJ2-2,CASTVRWTGNTGELFF,TGTGCCAGTACCGTAAGATGGACAGGGAACACCGGGGAGCTGTTTTTT
NA,NA,TRBV20-1,17,TRBJ2-2,CSARDQGTFIYTGELFF,TGCAGTGCTAGAGATCAGGGGACCTTCATATACACCGGGGAGCTGTTTTTT
NA,NA,TRBV12-3/TRBV12-4,13,TRBJ1-1,CASSFQGRGEAFF,TGTGCCAGCAGTTTCCAGGGCCGGGGGGAAGCTTTCTTT
many,TRBD1,TRBV5-4,13,TRBJ2-7,CASSPGQFSEQYF,TGTGCCAGCAGCCCGGGACAGTTTTCCGAGCAGTACTTC
many,NA,TRBV28,15,TRBJ2-7,CASSFWGQPAYEQYF,TGTGCCAGCAGTTTCTGGGGACAACCAGCCTACGAGCAGTACTTC
many,TRBD2,TRBV6-2/TRBV6-3,15,TRBJ2-3,CASSLVASGSNTQYF,TGTGCCAGCAGTTTAGTGGCTAGCGGGAGCAATACGCAGTATTTT
many,NA,TRBV15,13,TRBJ2-7,CATSRDTGYEQYF,TGTGCCACCAGCAGAGATACAGGGTACGAGCAGTACTTC
many,NA,TRBV5-1,14,TRBJ2-7,CASSLATGPYEQYF,TGCGCCAGCAGCTTGGCCACCGGTCCCTACGAGCAGTACTTC
many,NA,TRBV24-1,15,TRBJ2-3,CATSTLGGGADTQYF,TGTGCCACCAGTACTTTGGGAGGGGGGGCAGATACGCAGTATTTT
many,TRBD1,TRBV28,13,TRBJ2-1,CASSTQGADEQFF,TGTGCCAGCAGTACACAGGGGGCAGATGAGCAGTTCTTC
many,TRBD2,TRBV20-1,15,TRBJ2-7,CSATWTSGRSDGQYF,TGCAGTGCTACTTGGACTAGCGGGAGGTCTGACGGGCAGTACTTC
NA,NA,TRBV6-2/TRBV6-3,15,TRBJ2-7,CASSDTGTLSYEQYF,TGTGCCAGCAGTGACACCGGGACTTTATCCTACGAGCAGTACTTC
many,NA,TRBV28,15,TRBJ1-4,CASSPGGSTNEKLFF,TGTGCCAGCAGTCCAGGTGGTTCAACTAATGAAAAACTGTTTTTT
many,TRBD2,TRBV5-1,15,TRBJ2-3,CASSLELAGGSTQYF,TGCGCCAGCAGCTTGGAACTAGCGGGAGGAAGTACGCAGTATTTT
many,TRBD2,TRBV9,15,TRBJ2-1,CASSVVTGGYNEQFF,TGTGCCAGCAGCGTAGTCACGGGGGGCTACAATGAGCAGTTCTTC
NA,NA,TRBV7-2,19,TRBJ2-6,CASSRTSRSLWLGANVLTF,TGTGCCAGCAGCCGCACGTCCCGGAGCCTCTGGTTAGGGGCCAACGTCCTGACTTTC
many,TRBD2,TRBV4-1,21,TRBJ2-2,CASSQTVGLAGGPGDTGELFF,TGCGCCAGCAGCCAAACGGTGGGACTAGCGGGAGGGCCTGGGGACACCGGGGAGCTGTTTTTT
many,NA,TRBV12-3/TRBV12-4,14,TRBJ1-5,CASRSRDGPEPQHF,TGTGCCAGCAGATCCCGGGACGGACCGGAGCCCCAGCATTTT
many,NA,TRBV11-2,14,TRBJ2-1,CASSLSSTNNEQFF,TGTGCCAGCAGCTTATCGTCGACAAACAATGAGCAGTTCTTC
many,TRBD1,TRBV20-1,14,TRBJ1-5,CSARDMEGAWTQHF,TGCAGTGCTAGAGATATGGAGGGGGCATGGACCCAGCATTTT
NA,TRBD1,TRBV7-2,14,TRBJ2-7,CASSSTGGFYEQYF,TGTGCCAGCAGCTCGACAGGGGGCTTTTACGAGCAGTACTTC
many,NA,TRBV12-3/TRBV12-4,13,TRBJ1-1,CASSLGGRTEAFF,TGTGCCAGCAGTTTAGGGGGCCGGACTGAAGCTTTCTTT
many,TRBD2,TRBV9,16,TRBJ2-5,CASPGLADRGGKTQYF,TGTGCCAGTCCGGGACTAGCGGACCGGGGTGGGAAGACCCAGTACTTC
many,NA,TRBV12-3/TRBV12-4,14,TRBJ2-7,CASSSRDWKYEQYF,TGTGCCAGCAGTTCCCGGGACTGGAAGTACGAGCAGTACTTC
few,NA,TRBV12-3/TRBV12-4,15,TRBJ2-3,CASSLVGASTDTQYF,TGTGCCAGCAGTTTAGTGGGAGCTAGCACAGATACGCAGTATTTT
many,NA,TRBV5-1,12,TRBJ1-2,CASSLDNYGYTF,TGCGCCAGCAGCTTGGACAACTATGGCTACACCTTC
few,NA,TRBV29-1,12,TRBJ2-1,CSVAPGTNEQFF,TGCAGCGTTGCACCGGGAACCAATGAGCAGTTCTTC
many,TRBD2,TRBV4-2,20,TRBJ2-6,CASSQDTKGVAGVGANVLTF,TGTGCCAGCAGCCAAGATACAAAAGGGGTGGCGGGAGTTGGGGCCAACGTCCTGACTTTC
many,TRBD2,TRBV20-1,18,TRBJ2-3,CSARSARPSGTSTDTQYF,TGCAGTGCTAGATCCGCCCGGCCTAGCGGTACTAGCACAGATACGCAGTATTTT
NA,NA,TRBV6-2/TRBV6-3,17,TRBJ1-5,CASSYTLRGSSNQPQHF,TGTGCCAGCAGTTACACGCTCCGGGGTAGTAGCAATCAGCCCCAGCATTTT
many,NA,TRBV7-9,14,TRBJ2-1,CASSLGARGDEQFF,TGTGCCAGCAGCTTAGGGGCTAGGGGCGATGAGCAGTTCTTC
many,NA,TRBV9,16,TRBJ2-6,CASSALGGAGANVLTF,TGTGCCAGCAGCGCCCTAGGGGGGGCTGGGGCCAACGTCCTGACTTTC
many,NA,TRBV24-1,12,TRBJ1-1,CATSDGNTEAFF,TGTGCCACCAGTGACGGGAACACTGAAGCTTTCTTT
NA,TRBD1,TRBV7-2,14,TRBJ1-1,CASSTRQGHTEAFF,TGTGCCAGCAGCACCAGACAGGGTCACACTGAAGCTTTCTTT
many,TRBD1,TRBV20-1,13,TRBJ1-2,CSAPGQGGSGYTF,TGCAGTGCTCCCGGACAGGGTGGTTCTGGCTACACCTTC
many,TRBD1,TRBV10-3,15,TRBJ1-1,CAIRPGTGSETEAFF,TGTGCCATCAGACCCGGGACAGGCTCGGAAACTGAAGCTTTCTTT
many,NA,TRBV5-1,16,TRBJ2-7,CASSLGLGTLSYEQYF,TGCGCCAGCAGCTTGGGATTGGGGACACTCTCCTACGAGCAGTACTTC
NA,NA,TRBV5-5,13,TRBJ1-1,CASSSDSNTEAFF,TGTGCCAGCAGCTCCGACTCGAACACTGAAGCTTTCTTT
many,NA,TRBV3-1,16,TRBJ2-3,CASSPATTGGVDTQYF,TGTGCCAGCAGCCCGGCGACAACCGGGGGCGTAGATACGCAGTATTTT
many,NA,TRBV15,12,TRBJ2-7,CATSLDSDEQYF,TGTGCCACCAGCCTCGACTCCGACGAGCAGTACTTC
many,TRBD2,TRBV5-1,14,TRBJ2-5,CASRATSGQETQYF,TGCGCCAGCAGGGCGACTAGCGGGCAAGAGACCCAGTACTTC
many,NA,TRBV5-1,15,TRBJ2-4,CASSLGGDLPNIQYF,TGCGCCAGCAGCTTGGGCGGGGACCTTCCCAACATTCAGTACTTC
many,NA,TRBV20-1,13,TRBJ1-5,CSARPGANQPQHF,TGCAGTGCTAGGCCAGGGGCGAATCAGCCCCAGCATTTT
NA,NA,TRBV20-1,16,TRBJ2-5,CSASPGDTVHQETQYF,TGCAGTGCTAGCCCGGGGGACACAGTGCATCAAGAGACCCAGTACTTC